This TCR beta chain was captured in a study of T-cell memory formation after mild COVID-19. Study findings and constraints: Clones that contracted from day 15 to 85 were balanced CD4/CD8, while later expanders leaned CD4+.

TCRdb re-analysed the 5' RACE reads in MiXCR, keeping a single row per CDR3 protein. The sample records about 350,000 distinct CDR3 sequences, around 15% being singletons. To note about this clonotype: Its antigen is not known.

V lost 4 bases and J lost 6, with 15 bases in between. The CDR3 runs 14 residues. Per germline, CDR1 MGHRA and CDR2 YSYEKL. The chain couples TRBV4-1 to TRBJ1-1; a possible D gene is TRBD1 (6 bases). This clonotype was obtained from a man younger than 30 who had mild COVID-19 (a few samples of this study predate the infection). Cell type and time point are not known. The sequenced material came from PBMCs or a T cell subset sorted from them (not recorded which). CDR3: CASSRGRGFSEAFF. CDR3 nucleotides: TGCGCCAGCAGCCGGGGCAGGGGATTTTCTGAAGCTTTCTTT.